Listed below are T cell receptor beta chains from one sample, sequenced in a study of blood T cell repertoires in COVID-19. The assay was immunoSEQ multiplex PCR, and TCRdb's table has in-frame clones only and misses some. This repertoire shows 130,000 to 150,000 clones, roughly four fifths found once; its top ten account for roughly 15%. The sequenced material came from peripheral blood. Receptors were obtained from a human donor with acute or convalescent COVID-19. The donor label of this sample is uncertain. Both conserved end residues are part of each CDR3. The D gene is left open where the match is weak. Clone size, where shown, is once, few, many, or a class for clones that have expanded.

j_call d_call v_call clone_size cdr3_aa cdr3_nt
TRBJ1-2 TRBD1 TRBV6-6 - CASSPTNPGGKNYGYTF TGTGCCAGCAGTCCAACTAACCCAGGGGGAAAGAACTATGGCTACACCTTC
TRBJ1-5 - TRBV3-1/TRBV3-2 - CASSQGNSNQPQHF TGTGCCAGCAGCCAGGGCAATAGCAATCAGCCCCAGCATTTT
TRBJ1-2 TRBD1 TRBV5-4 few CASSSGQAPEKFYTF TGTGCCAGCAGCTCGGGACAGGCCCCCGAGAAATTCTACACCTTC
TRBJ2-1 TRBD1 TRBV5-1 - CASSLQGSYNEQFF TGCGCCAGCAGCTTACAGGGGTCCTACAATGAGCAGTTCTTC
TRBJ2-5 - TRBV6-5 many CASTTGQETQYF TGTGCCAGCACCACAGGGCAAGAGACCCAGTACTTC
TRBJ1-6 - TRBV27 - CASSEGGLGSPLHF TGTGCCAGCAGCGAAGGGGGTTTGGGGTCACCCCTCCACTTT
TRBJ1-1 TRBD1 TRBV6-1 - CASSEQTGWGAEAFF TGTGCCAGCAGTGAGCAGACAGGGTGGGGGGCTGAAGCTTTCTTT
TRBJ2-2 - TRBV6-2/TRBV6-3 - CASSTGYDTGELFF TGTGCCAGCAGCACAGGGTATGACACCGGGGAGCTGTTTTTT
TRBJ1-5 TRBD1 TRBV29-1 - CSVSTGEANQPQHF TGCAGCGTCTCTACAGGGGAAGCCAATCAGCCCCAGCATTTT
TRBJ1-2 - TRBV19 - CASRDGGRVGYTF TGTGCCAGTAGAGACGGCGGTCGGGTTGGCTACACCTTC
TRBJ2-7 TRBD1 TRBV30 - CAWTNGQGAYEQYF TGTGCCTGGACAAACGGACAGGGGGCCTACGAGCAGTACTTC
TRBJ1-1 - TRBV10-3 - CAIKAAGTEAFF TGTGCCATCAAAGCTGCTGGCACTGAAGCTTTCTTT
TRBJ2-3 - TRBV7-2 - CASSLATLANTQYF TGTGCCAGCAGCTTAGCGACCTTAGCGAATACGCAGTATTTT
TRBJ1-1 - TRBV5-1 - CASSLSGGDTEAFF TGCGCCAGCAGCCTCTCGGGCGGGGACACTGAAGCTTTCTTT
TRBJ1-5 TRBD1 TRBV9 - CASSEHGTGGQPQHF TGTGCCAGCAGCGAGCACGGGACAGGGGGTCAGCCCCAGCATTTT
TRBJ1-3 TRBD1 TRBV30 - CAWSSDRNSGNTIYF TGTGCCTGGAGTTCGGACAGGAACTCTGGAAACACCATATATTTT
TRBJ1-6 - TRBV6-6 - CASSPQRAGSYNSPLHF TGTGCCAGCAGTCCCCAAAGGGCAGGGTCCTATAATTCACCCCTCCACTTT
TRBJ1-6 - TRBV20-1 - CSASSPTADNSPLHF TGCAGTGCTAGTTCCCCGACAGCCGATAATTCACCCCTCCACTTT
TRBJ1-1 TRBD1 TRBV30 - CAWTPPPGGTEAFF TGTGCCTGGACTCCACCCCCAGGGGGGACTGAAGCTTTCTTT
TRBJ1-1 - TRBV5-5 few CASILSRGNTEAFF TGTGCCAGCATCTTAAGCAGGGGGAACACTGAAGCTTTCTTT
TRBJ2-6 - TRBV29-1 - CSAQGPGANVLTF TGCAGCGCCCAGGGGCCCGGGGCCAACGTCCTGACTTTC
TRBJ1-2 - TRBV30 - CAWKEDSTFNYGYTF TGTGCCTGGAAAGAGGACTCTACCTTTAACTATGGCTACACCTTC
TRBJ2-5 - TRBV19 once CASSKMARGETQYF TGTGCCAGTAGTAAAATGGCTAGAGGGGAGACCCAGTACTTC
TRBJ1-1 - TRBV5-6 - CASSFRRVNTEAFF TGTGCCAGCAGCTTTCGTCGGGTGAACACTGAAGCTTTCTTT
TRBJ1-5 TRBD1 TRBV5-1 - CASSPRGLEGQPQHF TGCGCCAGCAGCCCCAGGGGGCTCGAGGGTCAGCCCCAGCATTTT
TRBJ2-3 TRBD2 TRBV11-2 - CASSWTSGTNGYF TGTGCCAGCAGCTGGACTAGCGGGACCAATGGGTATTTT
TRBJ1-1 - TRBV6-6 - CASSYSRNVNTEAFF TGTGCCAGCAGTTACTCGCGGAACGTGAACACTGAAGCTTTCTTT
TRBJ2-7 - TRBV18 - CASSRERQYYEQYF TGTGCCAGCTCACGCGAGCGACAGTATTATGAGCAGTACTTC
TRBJ1-4 - TRBV29-1 - CSAVRGSPANEKLFF TGCAGCGCTGTAAGGGGAAGTCCCGCTAATGAAAAACTGTTTTTT
TRBJ1-2 - TRBV5-4 - CASSFVERGRYGYTF TGTGCCAGCAGCTTCGTGGAACGGGGAAGGTATGGCTACACCTTC
TRBJ1-1 - TRBV6-4 - CASSNRQNTEAFF TGTGCCAGCAGTAACAGACAGAACACTGAAGCTTTCTTT
TRBJ1-2 - TRBV30 - CAWSKVPLNYGYTF TGTGCCTGGAGTAAAGTCCCACTTAACTATGGCTACACCTTC
TRBJ1-2 TRBD1 TRBV5-6 - CASSLVSGGNYGYTF TGTGCCAGCAGCTTGGTCTCAGGGGGGAACTATGGCTACACCTTC
TRBJ1-6 TRBD1 TRBV9 - CASSPQPGQGASPLHF TGTGCCAGCAGCCCACAACCAGGGCAGGGGGCTTCACCCCTCCACTTT
TRBJ1-2 - TRBV19 - CASIQAVGRVYGYTF TGTGCCAGTATCCAGGCCGTAGGCAGGGTTTATGGCTACACCTTC
TRBJ2-7 - TRBV18 - CASSPTGPAYEQYF TGTGCCAGCTCACCTACAGGGCCGGCCTACGAGCAGTACTTC
TRBJ2-1 TRBD2 TRBV7-3 - CASSPGTTTYNEQFF TGTGCCAGCAGCCCCGGGACTACCACCTACAATGAGCAGTTCTTC
TRBJ2-7 - TRBV6-5 - CASSHRVNRDEQYF TGTGCCAGCAGTCACAGGGTAAATCGCGACGAGCAGTACTTC
TRBJ1-2 - TRBV2 - CASTRQVVPAYGYTF TGTGCCAGCACCCGACAGGTCGTACCGGCCTATGGCTACACCTTC
TRBJ1-1 - TRBV5-4 - CASSFSSDTEAFF TGTGCCAGCAGCTTTTCCTCCGACACTGAAGCTTTCTTT
TRBJ2-6 TRBD1 TRBV9 - CASSSRQGARSGANVLTF TGTGCCAGCAGCTCCCGGCAGGGGGCGAGATCTGGGGCCAACGTCCTGACTTTC
TRBJ1-1 TRBD1 TRBV19 - CASSPTGVSTEAFF TGTGCCAGTAGCCCGACAGGGGTCTCCACTGAAGCTTTCTTT
TRBJ1-1 - TRBV19 - CASSISDFNGAFF TGTGCCAGTAGTATTTCCGACTTCAATGGGGCTTTCTTT
TRBJ1-1 TRBD1 TRBV18 - CASSPGQGAPEAFF TGTGCCAGCTCACCCGGACAGGGGGCGCCTGAAGCTTTCTTT
TRBJ1-6 - TRBV6-5 - CATREDLNNSPLHF TGTGCCACCCGGGAGGACCTAAATAATTCACCCCTCCACTTT
TRBJ1-2 - TRBV12-3/TRBV12-4 - CASSWSYEGYTF TGTGCCAGCAGTTGGAGTTATGAGGGCTACACCTTC
TRBJ1-5 - TRBV5-1 - CASSLGSVGQPQHF TGCGCCAGCAGCTTGGGATCGGTTGGACAACCCCAGCATTTT
TRBJ1-5 - TRBV5-1 - CASSSYPSGLYQPQHF TGCGCCAGCAGCTCATACCCCTCAGGCCTCTATCAGCCCCAGCATTTT
TRBJ1-1 - TRBV5-1 - CASSPVAGLNTEAFF TGCGCCAGCAGCCCGGTGGCGGGGCTAAACACTGAAGCTTTCTTT
TRBJ1-2 TRBD1 TRBV6-1 - CASSEALRGRGIYHYGYTF TGTGCCAGCAGTGAAGCGCTTCGAGGCAGGGGGATATACCACTATGGCTACACCTTC
TRBJ1-6 - TRBV10-2 few CASSASQAYNSPLHF TGCGCCAGCAGTGCGAGCCAGGCCTATAATTCACCCCTCCACTTT
TRBJ1-2 - TRBV5-8 few CASSPWGLPGDYGYTF TGTGCCAGCAGTCCCTGGGGGCTCCCCGGCGACTATGGCTACACCTTC
TRBJ1-3 - TRBV6-5 few CASSFRGDAGNTIYF TGTGCCAGCAGTTTTCGGGGGGATGCCGGAAACACCATATATTTT
TRBJ2-5 - TRBV5-1 - CASSQGTTGETQYF TGCGCCAGCAGCCAGGGGACTACAGGGGAGACCCAGTACTTC